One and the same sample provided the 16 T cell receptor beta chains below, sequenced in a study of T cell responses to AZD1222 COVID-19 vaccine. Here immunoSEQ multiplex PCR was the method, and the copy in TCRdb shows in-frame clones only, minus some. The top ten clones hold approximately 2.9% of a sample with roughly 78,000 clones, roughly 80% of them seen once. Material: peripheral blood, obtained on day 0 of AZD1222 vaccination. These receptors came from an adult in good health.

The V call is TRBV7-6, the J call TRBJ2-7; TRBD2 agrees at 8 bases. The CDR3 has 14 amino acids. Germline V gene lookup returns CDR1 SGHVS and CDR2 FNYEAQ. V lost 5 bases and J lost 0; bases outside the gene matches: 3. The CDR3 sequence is CASSPGGGSYEQYF. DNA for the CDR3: TGTGCCAGCAGCCCCGGGGGGGGCTCCTACGAGCAGTACTTC. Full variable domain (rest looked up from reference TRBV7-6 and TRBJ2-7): GAGVSQSPRYKVTKRGQDVALRCDPISGHVSLYWYRQALGQGPEFLTYFNYEAQQDKSGLPNDRFSAERPEGSISTLTIQRTEQRDSAMYRCASSPGGGSYEQYFGPGTRLTVT.

CDR3 region: CASSQDSSGQRGYTF. CDR3 DNA: TGCGCCAGCAGCCAAGATTCTTCTGGACAGAGGGGCTACACCTTC. The chain employs TRBV4-1 and TRBJ1-2, with D possibly matching TRBD1 (6 bases). CDR3 size: 15 residues. Germline V gene data show CDR1 as MGHRA and CDR2 as YSYEKL. The V end lost 0 bases, the J end lost 8 bases, and 16 bases lay between the germline ends.

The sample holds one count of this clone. DNA of the CDR3: TGTGCCAGCAGCCGTCGGGGACAGCAAGAGACCCAGTACTTC. It yields the protein CASSRRGQQETQYF. The gene calls are TRBV7-2 and TRBJ2-5; 7 bases fit TRBD1. V dropped 5 bases and J dropped 2; count of bases not matched to a gene: 5. Germline values: CDR1 SGHTA, CDR2 FQGNSA. The CDR3 is 14 amino acids.

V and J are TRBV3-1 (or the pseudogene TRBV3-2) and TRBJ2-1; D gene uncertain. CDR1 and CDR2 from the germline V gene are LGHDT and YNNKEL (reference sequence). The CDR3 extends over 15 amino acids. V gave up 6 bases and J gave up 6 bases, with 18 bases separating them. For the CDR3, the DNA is TGTGCCAGCAGTCAGGACCCCACCTCGGGCAATGAGCAGTTCTTC. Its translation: CASSQDPTSGNEQFF.

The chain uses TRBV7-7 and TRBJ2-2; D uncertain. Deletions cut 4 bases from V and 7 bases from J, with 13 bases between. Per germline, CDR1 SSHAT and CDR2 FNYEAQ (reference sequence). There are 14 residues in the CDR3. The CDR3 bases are TGTGCCAGCAGCTCCCACGCGCCGGGCGGGGAGCTGTTTTTT. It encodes CASSSHAPGGELFF. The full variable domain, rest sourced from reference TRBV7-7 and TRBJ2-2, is GAGVSQSPRYKVTKRGQDVTLRCDPISSHATLYWYQQALGQGPEFLTYFNYEAQPDKSGLPSDRFSAERPEGSISTLTIQRTEQRDSAMYRCASSSHAPGGELFFGEGSRLTVL.

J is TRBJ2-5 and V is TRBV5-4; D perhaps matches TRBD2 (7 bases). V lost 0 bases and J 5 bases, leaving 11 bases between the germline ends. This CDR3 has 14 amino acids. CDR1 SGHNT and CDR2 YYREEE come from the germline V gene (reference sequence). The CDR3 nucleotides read TGTGCCAGCAGCTTGGCCAAGGGGGGGGAGACCCAGTACTTC. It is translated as CASSLAKGGETQYF. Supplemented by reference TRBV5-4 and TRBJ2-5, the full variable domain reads ETGVTQSPTHLIKTRGQQVTLRCSSQSGHNTVSWYQQALGQGPQFIFQYYREEENGRGNFPPRFSGLQFPNYSSELNVNALELDDSALYLCASSLAKGGETQYFGPGTRLLVL.

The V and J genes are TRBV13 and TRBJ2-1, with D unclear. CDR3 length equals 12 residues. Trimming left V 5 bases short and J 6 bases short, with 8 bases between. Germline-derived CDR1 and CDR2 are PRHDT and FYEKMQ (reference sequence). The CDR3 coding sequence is TGTGCCAGCAGCAATAACATCAATGAGCAGTTCTTC. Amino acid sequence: CASSNNINEQFF.

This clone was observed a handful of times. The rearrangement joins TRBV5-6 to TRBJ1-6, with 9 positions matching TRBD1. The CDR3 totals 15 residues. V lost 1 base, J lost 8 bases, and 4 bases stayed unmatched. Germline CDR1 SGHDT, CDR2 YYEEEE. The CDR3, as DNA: TGTGCCAGCAGCTTGCGACAGGGGGTTCATTCACCCCTCCACTTT. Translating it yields CASSLRQGVHSPLHF. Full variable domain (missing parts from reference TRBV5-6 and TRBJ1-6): DAGVTQSPTHLIKTRGQQVTLRCSPKSGHDTVSWYQQALGQGPQFIFQYYEEEERQRGNFPDRFSGHQFPNYSSELNVNALLLGDSALYLCASSLRQGVHSPLHFGNGTRLTVT.

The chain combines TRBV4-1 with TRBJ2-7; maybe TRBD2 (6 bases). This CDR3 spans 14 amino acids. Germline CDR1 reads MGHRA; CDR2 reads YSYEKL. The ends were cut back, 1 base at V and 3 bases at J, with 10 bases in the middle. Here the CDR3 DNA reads TGCGCCAGCAGCCAAGTGACTAGTAACTACGAGCAGTACTTC. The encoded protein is CASSQVTSNYEQYF.

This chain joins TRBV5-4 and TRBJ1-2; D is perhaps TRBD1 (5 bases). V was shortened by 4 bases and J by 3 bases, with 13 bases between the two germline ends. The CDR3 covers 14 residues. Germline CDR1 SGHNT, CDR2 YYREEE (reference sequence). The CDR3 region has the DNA TGTGCCAGCAGCCTAGGGGCCAGGGACTATGGCTACACCTTC. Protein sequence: CASSLGARDYGYTF. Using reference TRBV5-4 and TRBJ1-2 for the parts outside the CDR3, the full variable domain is ETGVTQSPTHLIKTRGQQVTLRCSSQSGHNTVSWYQQALGQGPQFIFQYYREEENGRGNFPPRFSGLQFPNYSSELNVNALELDDSALYLCASSLGARDYGYTFGSGTRLTVV.

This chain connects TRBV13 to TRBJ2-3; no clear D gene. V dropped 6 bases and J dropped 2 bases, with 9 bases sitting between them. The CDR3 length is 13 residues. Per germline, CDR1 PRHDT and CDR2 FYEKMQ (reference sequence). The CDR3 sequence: CASSPKITDTQYF. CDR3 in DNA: TGTGCCAGCAGTCCCAAAATCACAGATACGCAGTATTTT.

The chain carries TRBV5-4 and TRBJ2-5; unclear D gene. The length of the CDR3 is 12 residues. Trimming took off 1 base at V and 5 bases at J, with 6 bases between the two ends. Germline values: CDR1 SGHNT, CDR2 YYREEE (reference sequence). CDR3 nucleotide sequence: TGTGCCAGCAGCTTGTTGTCTGAGACCCAGTACTTC. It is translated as CASSLLSETQYF.

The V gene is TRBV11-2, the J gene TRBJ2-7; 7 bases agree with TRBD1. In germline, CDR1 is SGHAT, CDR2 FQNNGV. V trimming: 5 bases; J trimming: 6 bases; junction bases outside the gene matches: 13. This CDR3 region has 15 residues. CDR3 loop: CASSVMRGPTIEQYF. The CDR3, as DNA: TGTGCCAGCAGCGTAATGAGGGGGCCGACCATCGAGCAGTACTTC.

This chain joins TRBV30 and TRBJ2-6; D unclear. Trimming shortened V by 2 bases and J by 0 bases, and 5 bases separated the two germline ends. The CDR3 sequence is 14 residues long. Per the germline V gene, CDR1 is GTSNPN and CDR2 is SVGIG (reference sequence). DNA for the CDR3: TGTGCCTGGAGTAGTGGCTCTGGGGCCAACGTCCTGACTTTC. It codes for CAWSSGSGANVLTF.

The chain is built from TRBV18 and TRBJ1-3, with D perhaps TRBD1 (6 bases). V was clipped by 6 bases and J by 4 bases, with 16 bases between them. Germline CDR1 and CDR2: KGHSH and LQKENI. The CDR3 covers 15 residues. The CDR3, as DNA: TGTGCCAGCTCGCCCGGACAGACGGCGGGAAACACCATATATTTT. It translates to CASSPGQTAGNTIYF.

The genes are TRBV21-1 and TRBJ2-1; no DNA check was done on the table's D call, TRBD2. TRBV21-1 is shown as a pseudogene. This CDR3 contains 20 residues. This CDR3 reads CASSKTKGLAGARSYNEQFF. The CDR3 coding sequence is TGTGCCAGCAGCAAAACGAAGGGACTAGCGGGAGCGCGGTCCTACAATGAGCAGTTCTTC.